A single sample gave rise to the 31 T cell receptor beta chains below, sequenced in a study of OX40 agonist ivuxolimab in advanced cancers. Library construction relied on the immunoSEQ multiplex PCR assay. TCRdb retrieved this table from immuneACCESS and kept in-frame rearrangements only. Not all clones are present; in checked studies, unresolved V genes account for under half, and no reason is known for the remainder. The sample includes some 86,000 clones, with about 91% observed a single time. Roughly 6.9% of the sample comes from the top ten. The sample was CD4+ or CD8+ T cells sorted from blood, taken in a trial of the OX40 agonist ivuxolimab. The origin of the receptors is an adult with an advanced solid tumor such as melanoma, head and neck, liver or kidney cancer.

Only a few counts were recorded for this clone. CDR3 residues: CASRSGPDAQPQHF. The CDR3 coding sequence is TGTGCCAGCAGATCCGGGCCCGACGCTCAGCCCCAGCATTTT. This chain links TRBV6-5 with TRBJ1-5; D gene uncertain. V dropped 6 bases and J dropped 6 bases, with 15 bases sitting between them. Germline V CDR1 and CDR2: MNHEY, SVGAGI. The CDR3 extends over 14 amino acids.

The chain has TRBV9 and TRBJ2-3; 9 bases line up with TRBD1. V shed 0 bases, J shed 4 bases, and the junction held 6 bases outside the gene matches. This CDR3 contains 16 residues. Germline values: CDR1 SGDLS, CDR2 YYNGEE. CDR3 region: CASSVEGTGGADTQYF. CDR3 bases: TGTGCCAGCAGCGTAGAAGGCACAGGGGGCGCAGATACGCAGTATTTT.

J is TRBJ2-7 and V is TRBV18, with 8 bases that match TRBD2. Germline assignment: CDR1 KGHSH and CDR2 LQKENI. This CDR3 comprises 16 residues. Trimming cost V 2 bases and J 2 bases; bases outside gene matches: 8. The CDR3 coding sequence is TGTGCCAGCTCACCATTCTCTAGCGGGTACCCCTACGAGCAGTACTTC. It encodes CASSPFSSGYPYEQYF.

The gene calls are TRBV5-1 and TRBJ2-7, with 9 bases matching TRBD1. The CDR3 consists of 16 residues. In germline, CDR1 is SGHRS, CDR2 YFSETQ. J gave up 2 bases and V 4 bases, and 10 bases lay outside the gene matches. The CDR3 region is CASSEAGTGKTYEQYF. In DNA, the CDR3 is TGCGCCAGCAGCGAGGCGGGGACAGGGAAGACCTACGAGCAGTACTTC. The full variable domain, its missing parts supplied by reference TRBV5-1 and TRBJ2-7, is KAGVTQTPRYLIKTRGQQVTLSCSPISGHRSVSWYQQTPGQGLQFLFEYFSETQRNKGNFPGRFSGRQFSNSRSEMNVSTLELGDSALYLCASSEAGTGKTYEQYFGPGTRLTVT.

The gene calls are TRBV27 and TRBJ2-2; unclear D gene. This CDR3 comprises 13 residues. V was shortened by 5 bases and J by 6 bases, with 10 bases between the two germline ends. Germline V gives CDR1 MNHEY, CDR2 SMNVEV (reference sequence). CDR3 nucleotide sequence: TGTGCCAGCAGTCCACCCATCGCCGGGGAGCTGTTTTTT. As protein: CASSPPIAGELFF.

The CDR3 DNA is TGCGCCAGCAGCTGGGGGGTACCGGGACTAGCGGGAGAAACCGGGGAGCTGTTTTTT. Amino acids: CASSWGVPGLAGETGELFF. This rearrangement joins TRBV5-1 to TRBJ2-2; 14 bases are shared with TRBD2. CDR1 is SGHRS, CDR2 YFSETQ, per germline. CDR3 length equals 19 residues. After removal of 3 bases from V and 5 bases from J, the junction contained 12 bases not matched to a gene. Complete variable domain (other parts from reference TRBV5-1 and TRBJ2-2): KAGVTQTPRYLIKTRGQQVTLSCSPISGHRSVSWYQQTPGQGLQFLFEYFSETQRNKGNFPGRFSGRQFSNSRSEMNVSTLELGDSALYLCASSWGVPGLAGETGELFFGEGSRLTVL.

The genes are TRBV28 and TRBJ2-7; D possibly corresponds to TRBD1 (5 bases). Germline V lookup: CDR1 MDHEN, CDR2 SYDVKM. This CDR3 has 13 amino acids. Between the trimmed V and J ends, which lost 2 bases and 2 bases, there was a span of 7 bases. CDR3 sequence (DNA): TGTGCCAGCAGTTTAGCAGGGCCCTACGAGCAGTACTTC. Protein: CASSLAGPYEQYF.

The gene calls are TRBV7-2 and TRBJ2-2; 7 bases line up with TRBD2. The CDR3 runs to 15 residues. V lost 5 bases and J lost 3; bases outside the gene matches: 6. Germline V gene data show CDR1 as SGHTA and CDR2 as FQGNSA. CDR3 coding DNA: TGTGCCAGCAGCGCCTGGGAGGGCCACACCGGGGAGCTGTTTTTT. This codes for CASSAWEGHTGELFF.

The J gene is TRBJ2-7, the V gene TRBV30, with TRBD2 matching over 7 bases. With 4 bases clipped from V and 2 bases from J, the junction kept 2 bases outside the gene matches. This CDR3 is 12 amino acids long. CDR1 and CDR2 (germline): GTSNPN, SVGIG (reference sequence). The CDR3 DNA is TGTGCCTGGACTAGCGGACCCTACGAGCAGTACTTC. This encodes CAWTSGPYEQYF.

This clone showed up many times. The V call is TRBV14, the J call TRBJ2-7, with D hard to call. CDR3 length: 14 residues. The germline gives CDR1 SGHDN, CDR2 FVKESK. V gave up 0 bases and J gave up 2 bases, with 8 bases separating them. This CDR3 is CASSQENIPYEQYF. The CDR3 nucleotides read TGTGCCAGCAGCCAAGAAAACATCCCCTACGAGCAGTACTTC.

This clone was detected only once. The chain has TRBV4-1 and TRBJ1-1; D gene uncertain. Germline loops: CDR1 MGHRA, CDR2 YSYEKL. The CDR3 runs 15 residues. V lost 0 bases, J lost 2 bases, and 10 bases lay in between. The CDR3 bases are TGCGCCAGCAGCCAAGAGGAAACGGTTAACACTGAAGCTTTCTTT. This codes for CASSQEETVNTEAFF.

In its sample, this clone was seen once. This chain connects TRBV5-6 to TRBJ2-2; the D is unclear. The CDR3 loop spans 17 amino acids. Germline V lookup: CDR1 SGHDT, CDR2 YYEEEE. V lost 2 bases to trimming and J lost 0 bases, with 14 bases between them. CDR3 residues: CASSLIRDPSNTGELFF. DNA of the CDR3: TGTGCCAGCAGCTTAATCAGAGACCCCTCGAACACCGGGGAGCTGTTTTTT.

The DNA of the CDR3 is TGTGCCAGCAGCTTGGTGGCGCTCAGGGGGGAGACCCAGTACTTC. Amino acids: CASSLVALRGETQYF. This chain links TRBV5-6 with TRBJ2-5; 7 positions match TRBD1. From germline, CDR1 is SGHDT and CDR2 YYEEEE. V was pared by 0 bases and J by 5 bases, with 7 bases of the junction left unmatched. This CDR3 is built from 15 residues.

The chain combines TRBV18 with TRBJ2-7; TRBD1 agrees at 12 bases. The CDR3 runs to 17 residues. The junction had 7 bases not matched to a gene; V was cut back by 1 base and J by 3 bases. CDR1 is KGHSH and CDR2 is LQKENI in the germline V gene. CDR3 DNA sequence: TGTGCCAGCTCACCACTGGGACAGGGGGCCTCGGGCTACGAGCAGTACTTC. As protein: CASSPLGQGASGYEQYF.

The J gene is TRBJ2-7, the V gene TRBV7-6; D ambiguous. Deletions cut 4 bases from V and 6 bases from J, with 7 bases between. This CDR3 is built from 11 residues. The germline V gene encodes CDR1 SGHVS and CDR2 FNYEAQ. This CDR3 is CASSSFGEQYF. The CDR3 DNA follows: TGTGCCAGCAGCTCCTTCGGCGAGCAGTACTTC.

The chain carries TRBV10-3 and TRBJ2-1; D gene unclear. The V and J ends lost 4 bases and 6 bases respectively, with 16 bases between them. CDR1 ENHRY and CDR2 SYGVKD come from the germline V gene. The CDR3 is 15 amino acids. The CDR3 loop reads CAISAASPLRNEQFF. CDR3 nucleotides: TGTGCCATCAGTGCAGCCAGCCCCCTCCGCAATGAGCAGTTCTTC.

The V call is TRBV28, the J call TRBJ1-2; 7 nucleotides match TRBD1. The CDR3 totals 16 residues. V shed 5 bases, J shed 0 bases, and the junction held 9 bases outside the gene matches. CDR1 is MDHEN and CDR2 is SYDVKM in the germline V gene. This CDR3 reads CASSLGTASSNYGYTF. The CDR3, as DNA: TGTGCCAGCAGTCTGGGGACAGCGAGTTCTAACTATGGCTACACCTTC.

This chain joins TRBV28 and TRBJ1-2; D is uncertain. CDR3 length: 12 residues. V was cut by 7 bases and J by 6 bases, with 12 bases left in between. Germline V gene sequence: CDR1 MDHEN, CDR2 SYDVKM. The CDR3 here is CASKSGPNGYTF. As DNA, the CDR3 is TGTGCCAGCAAGAGCGGCCCGAATGGCTACACCTTC.

The chain is built from TRBV5-1 and TRBJ2-7; D may be TRBD1 or TRBD2 (5 bases each). The germline V gene encodes CDR1 SGHRS and CDR2 YFSETQ. This CDR3 region has 15 residues. Deletions cut 0 bases from V and 0 bases from J, with 10 bases between. The CDR3 region is CASSLDGASSYEQYF. CDR3 sequence (DNA): TGCGCCAGCAGCTTGGACGGGGCAAGCTCCTACGAGCAGTACTTC.

The rearrangement links TRBV10-3 to TRBJ1-5; 8 nucleotides align to TRBD1. CDR1 is ENHRY, CDR2 SYGVKD, per germline. This CDR3 has 15 residues. Trimming cost V 2 bases and J 7 bases; bases outside gene matches: 7. The CDR3 DNA sequence: TGTGCCATCAGTGAGGGCAGGGGGCCGGGGCAGCCCCAGCATTTT. Protein: CAISEGRGPGQPQHF.

The chain links TRBV15 to TRBJ2-7; TRBD1 might be the D (6 bases). The length of the CDR3 is 18 residues. Germline V gene sequence: CDR1 LNHNV, CDR2 YYDKDF (reference sequence). Trimming shortened V by 1 base and J by 4 bases, and 23 bases separated the two germline ends. As DNA, the CDR3 is TGTGCCACCAGCAGAGGGGGGTTAACCGGGACACGGGCTTACGAGCAGTACTTC. This encodes CATSRGGLTGTRAYEQYF.

The DNA of the CDR3 is TGTGCCAGCGGATCCCTCACAACTAATGAAAAACTGTTTTTT. Encoded protein: CASGSLTTNEKLFF. The chain employs TRBV9 and TRBJ1-4; no clear D. V dropped 7 bases and J dropped 0 bases, with 10 bases sitting between them. The V gene's germline CDR1 is SGDLS and CDR2 YYNGEE. The CDR3 spans 14 residues.

The chain carries TRBV27 and TRBJ2-7; perhaps TRBD2 as D (6 bases). Looked up from germline, CDR1 is MNHEY and CDR2 is SMNVEV (reference sequence). This CDR3 spans 14 amino acids. Trimming took off 3 bases at V and 1 base at J, with 10 bases between the two ends. The DNA for the CDR3 is TGTGCCAGCAGTTTTAAGGAGGGGTCCTACGAGCAGTACTTC. This sequence encodes CASSFKEGSYEQYF.

The gene calls are TRBV28 and TRBJ1-4, with TRBD1 matching 8 bases. The CDR3 spans 14 residues. Germline assignment: CDR1 MDHEN and CDR2 SYDVKM. With 7 bases clipped from V and 5 bases from J, the junction kept 6 bases outside the gene matches. CDR3 protein: CASKPTGGNEKLFF. CDR3 coding DNA: TGTGCCAGCAAACCTACAGGGGGAAATGAAAAACTGTTTTTT.

This chain links TRBV19 with TRBJ1-1; D is unclear. V was shortened by 4 bases and J by 2 bases, with 11 bases between the two germline ends. The CDR3 consists of 14 residues. The germline gives CDR1 LNHDA, CDR2 SQIVND (reference sequence). Here the CDR3 reads CASSRGQINTEAFF. In DNA, the CDR3 is TGTGCCAGTAGTAGGGGTCAGATAAACACTGAAGCTTTCTTT.

The chain recombines TRBV2 with TRBJ2-6; 8 bases line up with TRBD1. CDR3 size: 17 residues. The J segment lost 0 bases and the V segment lost 7 bases, leaving 8 bases of the junction unmatched. CDR1 and CDR2 from the germline V gene are SNHLY and FYNNEI. The CDR3, as DNA: TGTGCCAGCAAGAAGGACAGGGCCCTCTCTGGGGCCAACGTCCTGACTTTC. Translated: CASKKDRALSGANVLTF.

The rearrangement uses TRBV21-1 and TRBJ2-5. TRBV21-1 is classified as a pseudogene. The CDR3 spans 11 residues. This chain's CDR3 is CASSRGETQYF. In DNA form, the CDR3 reads TGTGCCAGCAGCAGGGGAGAGACCCAGTACTTC.

This clone was seen only once. The chain carries TRBV6-1 and TRBJ1-1; TRBD1 aligns across 11 bases. Germline CDR1 MNHNS, CDR2 SASEGT. Trimming took 6 bases from V and 11 from J; bases not matched to a gene: 8. The CDR3 has 13 residues. The DNA for the CDR3 is TGTGCCAGCAGCCTCGGACAGGGGGCGAGGGCTTTCTTT. This codes for CASSLGQGARAFF.

V gene TRBV6-5 combines with J gene TRBJ2-7; no firm D call. This CDR3 comprises 12 residues. The V end lost 5 bases, the J end lost 6 bases, and 11 bases lay between the germline ends. Germline assignment: CDR1 MNHEY and CDR2 SVGAGI. The CDR3: CASSSIGSEQYF. The CDR3 nucleotides read TGTGCCAGCAGTAGCATAGGGTCCGAGCAGTACTTC.

This chain uses TRBV5-1 with TRBJ2-1; weak D call: TRBD2 (5 bases). The CDR3 is 17 amino acids. From germline, CDR1 is SGHRS and CDR2 YFSETQ. Deletions cut 2 bases from V and 0 bases from J, with 15 bases between. The CDR3 DNA sequence: TGCGCCAGCAGCTTTGGACTCCAACCGAGCTCCTACAATGAGCAGTTCTTC. This translates into CASSFGLQPSSYNEQFF. Combining the CDR3 with reference TRBV5-1 and TRBJ2-1 gives the whole variable domain KAGVTQTPRYLIKTRGQQVTLSCSPISGHRSVSWYQQTPGQGLQFLFEYFSETQRNKGNFPGRFSGRQFSNSRSEMNVSTLELGDSALYLCASSFGLQPSSYNEQFFGPGTRLTVL.

This sequence joins TRBV6-5 and TRBJ2-3, with D maybe TRBD1 (5 bases). CDR3 length: 16 amino acids. Trimming took 0 bases from V and 5 from J, leaving 15 bases between them. Germline CDR1 and CDR2: MNHEY and SVGAGI. Here the CDR3 reads CASSYSGLLVQDTQYF. The CDR3 DNA is TGTGCCAGCAGTTACTCGGGGCTCTTAGTTCAAGATACGCAGTATTTT.